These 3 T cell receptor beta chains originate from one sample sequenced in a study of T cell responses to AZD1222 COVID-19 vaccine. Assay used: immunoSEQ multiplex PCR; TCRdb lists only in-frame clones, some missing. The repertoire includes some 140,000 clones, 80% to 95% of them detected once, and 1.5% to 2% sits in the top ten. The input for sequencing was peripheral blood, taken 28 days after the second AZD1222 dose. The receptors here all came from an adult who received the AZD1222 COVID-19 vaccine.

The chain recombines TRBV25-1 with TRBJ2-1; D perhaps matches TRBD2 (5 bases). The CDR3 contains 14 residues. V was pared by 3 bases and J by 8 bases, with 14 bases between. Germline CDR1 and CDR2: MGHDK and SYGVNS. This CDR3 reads CASSEGLASDEQFF. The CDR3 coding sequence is TGTGCCAGCAGTGAGGGCTTAGCGTCAGATGAGCAGTTCTTC.

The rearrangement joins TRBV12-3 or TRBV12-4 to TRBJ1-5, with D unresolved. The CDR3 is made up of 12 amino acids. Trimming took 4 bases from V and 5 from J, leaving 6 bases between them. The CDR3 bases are TGTGCCAGCAGTTCCGTGGATCAGCCCCAGCATTTT. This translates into CASSSVDQPQHF.

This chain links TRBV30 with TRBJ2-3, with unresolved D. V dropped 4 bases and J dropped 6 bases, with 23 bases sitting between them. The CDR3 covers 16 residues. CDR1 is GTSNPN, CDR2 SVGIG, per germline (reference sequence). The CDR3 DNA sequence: TGTGCCTGGACCAATGGCCGACGGAGAATAACGGATACGCAGTATTTT. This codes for CAWTNGRRRITDTQYF.